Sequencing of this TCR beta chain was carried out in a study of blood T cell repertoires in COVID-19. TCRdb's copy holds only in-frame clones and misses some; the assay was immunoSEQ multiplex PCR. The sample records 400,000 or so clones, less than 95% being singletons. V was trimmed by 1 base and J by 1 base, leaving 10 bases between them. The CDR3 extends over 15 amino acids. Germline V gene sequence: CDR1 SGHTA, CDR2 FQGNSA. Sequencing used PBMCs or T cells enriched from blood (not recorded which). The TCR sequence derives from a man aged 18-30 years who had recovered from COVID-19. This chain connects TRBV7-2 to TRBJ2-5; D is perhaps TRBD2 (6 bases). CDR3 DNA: TGTGCCAGCAGCTTAGGGGGACTTTTCCAAGAGACCCAGTACTTC. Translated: CASSLGGLFQETQYF.